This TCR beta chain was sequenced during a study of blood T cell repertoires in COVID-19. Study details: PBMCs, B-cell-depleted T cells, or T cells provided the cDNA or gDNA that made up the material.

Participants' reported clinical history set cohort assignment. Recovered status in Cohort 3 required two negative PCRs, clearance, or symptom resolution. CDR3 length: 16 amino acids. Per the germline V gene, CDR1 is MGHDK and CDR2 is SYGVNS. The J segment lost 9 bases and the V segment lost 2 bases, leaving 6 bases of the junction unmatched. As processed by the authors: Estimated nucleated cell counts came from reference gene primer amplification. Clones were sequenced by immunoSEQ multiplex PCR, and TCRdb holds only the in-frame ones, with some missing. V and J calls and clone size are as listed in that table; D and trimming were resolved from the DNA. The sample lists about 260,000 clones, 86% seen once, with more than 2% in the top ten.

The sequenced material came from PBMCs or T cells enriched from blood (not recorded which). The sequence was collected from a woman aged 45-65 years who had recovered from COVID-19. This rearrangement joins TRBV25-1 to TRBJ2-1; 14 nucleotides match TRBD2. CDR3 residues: CASSEGGLAGAGEQFF. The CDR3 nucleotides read TGTGCCAGCAGTGAAGGGGGACTAGCGGGAGCGGGTGAGCAGTTCTTC.